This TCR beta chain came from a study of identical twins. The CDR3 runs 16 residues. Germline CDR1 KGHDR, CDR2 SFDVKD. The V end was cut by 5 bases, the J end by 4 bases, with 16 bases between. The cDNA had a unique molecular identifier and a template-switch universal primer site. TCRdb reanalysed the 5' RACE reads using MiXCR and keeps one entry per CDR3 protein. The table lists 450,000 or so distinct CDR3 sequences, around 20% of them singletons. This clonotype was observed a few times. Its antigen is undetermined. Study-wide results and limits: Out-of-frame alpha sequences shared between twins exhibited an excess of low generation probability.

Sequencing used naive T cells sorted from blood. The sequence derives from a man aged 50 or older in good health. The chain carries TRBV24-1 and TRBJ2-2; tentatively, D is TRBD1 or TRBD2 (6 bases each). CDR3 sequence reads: CATSVPGAGSTGELFF. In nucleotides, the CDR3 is TGTGCCACCAGTGTACCGGGGGCAGGGAGCACCGGGGAGCTGTTTTTT.